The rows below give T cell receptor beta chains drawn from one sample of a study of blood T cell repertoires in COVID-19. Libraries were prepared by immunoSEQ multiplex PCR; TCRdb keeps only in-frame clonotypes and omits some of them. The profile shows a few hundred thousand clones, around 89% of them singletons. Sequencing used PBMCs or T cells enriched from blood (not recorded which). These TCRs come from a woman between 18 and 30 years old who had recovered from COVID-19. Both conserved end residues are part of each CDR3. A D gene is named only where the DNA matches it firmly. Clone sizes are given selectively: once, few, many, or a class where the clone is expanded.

CDR3aa: CASSPGGLASYEQYF
CDR3nt: TGTGCCAGCTCACCAGGGGGCCTGGCCTCCTACGAGCAGTACTTC
v_gene: TRBV18
j_gene: TRBJ2-7
abundance: .
d_gene: .

CDR3aa: CASRTGAANEKLFF
CDR3nt: TGTGCCAGCAGAACAGGGGCGGCTAATGAAAAACTGTTTTTT
v_gene: TRBV28
j_gene: TRBJ1-4
abundance: .
d_gene: TRBD1

CDR3aa: CASSGDRGRRAFF
CDR3nt: TGTGCCAGCAGTGGGGACAGGGGGCGGCGAGCTTTCTTT
v_gene: TRBV12-3/TRBV12-4
j_gene: TRBJ1-1
abundance: .
d_gene: TRBD1

CDR3aa: CASSPAGASGNTIYF
CDR3nt: TGTGCCAGCAGCCCGGCAGGGGCGAGTGGAAACACCATATATTTT
v_gene: TRBV11-2
j_gene: TRBJ1-3
abundance: .
d_gene: .

CDR3aa: CASSETEYRGLITDTQYF
CDR3nt: TGCGCCAGCAGTGAGACCGAATACAGGGGACTCATCACAGATACGCAGTATTTT
v_gene: TRBV10-1
j_gene: TRBJ2-3
abundance: .
d_gene: .

CDR3aa: CASIGGKQPQHF
CDR3nt: TGTGCCAGCATCGGGGGAAAGCAGCCCCAGCATTTT
v_gene: TRBV7-6
j_gene: TRBJ1-5
abundance: .
d_gene: .

CDR3aa: CASKWNRGGDNEQFF
CDR3nt: TGCGCCAGCAAATGGAACAGGGGCGGGGACAATGAGCAGTTCTTC
v_gene: TRBV10-2
j_gene: TRBJ2-1
abundance: .
d_gene: .

CDR3aa: CASSPAGGTSNTEQYF
CDR3nt: TGTGCCAGCAGCCCGGCGGGGGGCACAAGCAATACGGAGCAGTACTTC
v_gene: TRBV5-5
j_gene: TRBJ2-7
abundance: .
d_gene: TRBD2

CDR3aa: CATQRRTGGAFGDQPQHF
CDR3nt: TGTGCCACCCAAAGACGGACAGGGGGCGCTTTTGGCGATCAGCCCCAGCATTTT
v_gene: TRBV19
j_gene: TRBJ1-5
abundance: .
d_gene: TRBD1

CDR3aa: CASSLQAGSDYGYTF
CDR3nt: TGTGCCAGCAGTTTACAGGCAGGGTCTGACTATGGCTACACCTTC
v_gene: TRBV27
j_gene: TRBJ1-2
abundance: .
d_gene: .

CDR3aa: CASQDSTNTEAFF
CDR3nt: TGTGCCAGCCAAGACAGCACGAACACTGAAGCTTTCTTT
v_gene: TRBV25-1
j_gene: TRBJ1-1
abundance: once
d_gene: .

CDR3aa: CASSLEQGTGKLFF
CDR3nt: TGCGCCAGCAGCTTGGAACAGGGAACAGGAAAACTGTTTTTT
v_gene: TRBV5-1
j_gene: TRBJ1-4
abundance: .
d_gene: .

CDR3aa: CASSQGMGQPQHF
CDR3nt: TGCGCCAGCAGCCAAGGAATGGGCCAGCCCCAGCATTTT
v_gene: TRBV4-1
j_gene: TRBJ1-5
abundance: .
d_gene: .

CDR3aa: CASSSTGSYGYTF
CDR3nt: TGTGCCAGCAGCTCAACCGGGAGCTATGGCTACACCTTC
v_gene: TRBV11-2
j_gene: TRBJ1-2
abundance: .
d_gene: .

CDR3aa: CASTPRTYNSPLHF
CDR3nt: TGTGCCAGCACCCCGCGAACCTATAATTCACCCCTCCACTTT
v_gene: TRBV2
j_gene: TRBJ1-6
abundance: .
d_gene: .